Each of the 16 T cell receptor beta chains below was sequenced from the same sample in a study of CD4 T cells in relation to SARS-CoV-2 and coronaviruses. Sequencing used immunoSEQ multiplex PCR; TCRdb keeps in-frame clones, though not all of them. In the table there are some 44,000 clones, over 75% of which are singletons. Their antigen targets remain unknown. Sequences were obtained from naive CD4+ T cells from PBMCs, cultured in vitro. Subset defined: naive CD4+ T cells isolated by negative enrichment. These receptors all stem from an adult with COVID-19.

The chain links TRBV28 to TRBJ1-2; D not resolved. CDR1 and CDR2 from the germline V gene are MDHEN and SYDVKM. Trimming cost V 3 bases and J 2 bases, with 22 bases left between them. The CDR3 covers 18 residues. CDR3 nucleotide sequence: TGTGCCAGCAGTTTCCAACAGCGACGGCCCACAAGGAACTATGGCTACACCTTC. Protein product: CASSFQQRRPTRNYGYTF.

The chain couples TRBV28 to TRBJ2-5; 9 bases line up with TRBD2. CDR3 length: 13 residues. Germline V gene sequence: CDR1 MDHEN, CDR2 SYDVKM. V shed 3 bases, J shed 6 bases, and the junction held 2 bases outside the gene matches. The CDR3 bases are TGTGCCAGCAGTTTGGGGACTAGCAAGACCCAGTACTTC. It encodes CASSLGTSKTQYF.

The chain recombines TRBV7-2 with TRBJ2-7, with 7 bases matching TRBD1. Germline values: CDR1 SGHTA, CDR2 FQGNSA. The CDR3 spans 16 residues. V dropped 6 bases and J dropped 4; count of bases not matched to a gene: 15. As DNA, the CDR3 is TGTGCCAGCAGGTCGTACACCGGACAGGTAACTTACGAGCAGTACTTC. Residues: CASRSYTGQVTYEQYF.

This clone was detected once. V gene TRBV4-1 combines with J gene TRBJ1-3, with no clear D. The CDR3 is 14 amino acids. V was trimmed by 1 base and J by 0 bases, leaving 4 bases between them. Per germline, CDR1 MGHRA and CDR2 YSYEKL. The CDR3 region has the DNA TGCGCCAGCAGCCAAGGGAGCTCTGGAAACACCATATATTTT. It yields the protein CASSQGSSGNTIYF.

The rearrangement uses TRBV6-5 and TRBJ2-2; D uncertain. The CDR3 runs to 15 residues. The ends were cut back, 4 bases at V and 1 base at J, with 10 bases in the middle. Germline values: CDR1 MNHEY, CDR2 SVGAGI. CDR3 coding DNA: TGTGCCAGCAGTTTTTCTCGGTTGAACACCGGGGAGCTGTTTTTT. It codes for CASSFSRLNTGELFF.

A few counts support this clone. This chain joins TRBV5-5 and TRBJ2-2; the match to TRBD1 covers 10 bases. CDR3 length: 16 amino acids. V shed 4 bases, J shed 2 bases, and the junction held 5 bases outside the gene matches. Germline loops: CDR1 SGHKS, CDR2 YYEKEE (reference sequence). CDR3 region: CASSRGQGGNTGELFF. Here the CDR3 DNA reads TGTGCCAGCAGCCGAGGACAGGGGGGCAACACCGGGGAGCTGTTTTTT. Together with reference TRBV5-5 and TRBJ2-2, the CDR3 gives the full variable domain: DAGVTQSPTHLIKTRGQQVTLRCSPISGHKSVSWYQQVLGQGPQFIFQYYEKEERGRGNFPDRFSARQFPNYSSELNVNALLLGDSALYLCASSRGQGGNTGELFFGEGSRLTVL.

The rearrangement joins TRBV7-2 to TRBJ2-1; 11 bases map to TRBD2. This CDR3 has 15 amino acids. Germline V gene data show CDR1 as SGHTA and CDR2 as FQGNSA. Trimming removed 5 bases from V and 4 bases from J; junction bases left unmatched: 4. The DNA of the CDR3 is TGTGCCAGCAGCCAGGGACTAGCGGAATACAATGAGCAGTTCTTC. Protein: CASSQGLAEYNEQFF.

The chain recombines TRBV19 with TRBJ2-5, with TRBD1 identical over 7 bases. V lost 9 bases to trimming and J lost 1 base; unmatched junction nucleotides: 5. Per germline, CDR1 LNHDA and CDR2 SQIVND (reference sequence). The CDR3 loop spans 13 amino acids. The CDR3 here is CASRTGVQETQYF. Written as DNA, the CDR3 is TGTGCCAGCCGGACAGGCGTCCAAGAGACCCAGTACTTC.

This clone was found once. The chain links TRBV28 to TRBJ2-5, with D possibly TRBD2 on 6 matching bases. The CDR3 length is 17 residues. With 6 bases removed from V and 3 bases from J, the gap between germline ends came to 23 bases. Germline values: CDR1 MDHEN, CDR2 SYDVKM. CDR3 in DNA: TGTGCCAGCAGATCCTTCGGGGGAACAGGACTCGAAGAGACCCAGTACTTC. Residues: CASRSFGGTGLEETQYF.

A single count supports this clone. This chain joins TRBV4-1 and TRBJ2-3; the match to TRBD2 covers 12 bases. This CDR3 is 18 amino acids long. Trimming cost V 4 bases and J 4 bases; bases outside gene matches: 12. The germline V gene has CDR1 MGHRA and CDR2 YSYEKL. CDR3 sequence (DNA): TGCGCCAGCAGCCCAAGACTAGCGGGAGCCCCGCGAGCAGATACGCAGTATTTT. It yields the protein CASSPRLAGAPRADTQYF.

The chain joins TRBV5-1 to TRBJ2-7, with D possibly being TRBD1 (7 bases). Germline V gene lookup returns CDR1 SGHRS and CDR2 YFSETQ. There are 12 residues in the CDR3. V was shortened by 5 bases and J by 6 bases, with 12 bases between the two germline ends. CDR3 protein: CASRRDSGEQYF. The CDR3 bases are TGCGCCAGCAGGCGGGACAGCGGCGAGCAGTACTTC.

V gene TRBV28 combines with J gene TRBJ2-7; unclear D gene. V lost 4 bases and J lost 0, with 13 bases in between. Germline values: CDR1 MDHEN, CDR2 SYDVKM. The CDR3 contains 15 residues. CDR3 residues: CASSYRFPSSYEQYF. CDR3 nucleotides: TGTGCCAGCAGTTACCGGTTCCCTAGCTCCTACGAGCAGTACTTC.

V gene TRBV3-1 (or the pseudogene TRBV3-2) combines with J gene TRBJ2-1; 7 nucleotides match TRBD1. Germline V gene data show CDR1 as LGHDT and CDR2 as YNNKEL (reference sequence). This CDR3 is 16 amino acids long. The V segment lost 4 bases and the J segment 9 bases; nucleotides outside the gene matches: 15. The CDR3 sequence: CASSLVSGQVYGEQFF. In nucleotides, the CDR3 is TGTGCCAGCAGCCTCGTGAGTGGACAGGTGTATGGTGAGCAGTTCTTC.

The chain combines TRBV6-1 with TRBJ2-7; the match to TRBD1 covers 8 bases. Germline trimming cut 7 bases from V and 2 bases from J; bases unmatched to any gene: 10. The CDR3 runs 15 residues. In germline, CDR1 is MNHNS, CDR2 SASEGT. The CDR3 DNA follows: TGTGCCAGCAATTCACAGGGGGTTCGGGCCTACGAGCAGTACTTC. Residues: CASNSQGVRAYEQYF.

This chain uses TRBV19 with TRBJ2-1, with 10 positions matching TRBD2. This CDR3 spans 15 amino acids. Germline assignment: CDR1 LNHDA and CDR2 SQIVND (reference sequence). Germline trimming cut 4 bases from V and 1 base from J; bases unmatched to any gene: 1. CDR3 nucleotide sequence: TGTGCCAGTAGTAGGGGACTAGCGTCCTACAATGAGCAGTTCTTC. It yields the protein CASSRGLASYNEQFF.

V is TRBV2 and J is TRBJ2-7; 11 positions agree with TRBD2. The CDR3 consists of 16 residues. The germline gives CDR1 SNHLY, CDR2 FYNNEI. Losses at the gene ends were 5 bases for V and 3 bases for J; bases not matched to a gene: 9. DNA of the CDR3: TGTGCCAGCAGTCAGGGTTTAACTAGCGGGAGCTACGAGCAGTACTTC. Its translation is CASSQGLTSGSYEQYF.